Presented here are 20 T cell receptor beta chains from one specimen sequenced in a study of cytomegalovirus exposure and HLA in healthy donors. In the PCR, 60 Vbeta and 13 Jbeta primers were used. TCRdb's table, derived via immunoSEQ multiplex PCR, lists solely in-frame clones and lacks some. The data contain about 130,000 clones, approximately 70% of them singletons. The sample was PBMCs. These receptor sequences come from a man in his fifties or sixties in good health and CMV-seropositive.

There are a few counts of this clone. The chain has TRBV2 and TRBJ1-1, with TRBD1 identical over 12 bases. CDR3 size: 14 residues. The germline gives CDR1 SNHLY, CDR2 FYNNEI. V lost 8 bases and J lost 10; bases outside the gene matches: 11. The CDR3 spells CASLPGTGGFSAFF. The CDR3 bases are TGTGCCAGCCTTCCTGGGACAGGGGGCTTTTCAGCTTTCTTT.

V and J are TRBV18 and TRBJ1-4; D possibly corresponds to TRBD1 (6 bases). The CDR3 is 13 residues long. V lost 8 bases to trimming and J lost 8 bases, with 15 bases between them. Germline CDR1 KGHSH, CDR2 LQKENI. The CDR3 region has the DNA TGTGCCAGCCGCAACACCGGACAGGAAAAACTGTTTTTT. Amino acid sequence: CASRNTGQEKLFF.

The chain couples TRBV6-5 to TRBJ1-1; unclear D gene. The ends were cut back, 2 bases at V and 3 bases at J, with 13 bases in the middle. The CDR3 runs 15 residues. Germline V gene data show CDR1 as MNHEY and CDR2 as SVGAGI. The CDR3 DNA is TGTGCCAGCAGTTACGCCGGGGAGGGTTACACTGAAGCTTTCTTT. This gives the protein CASSYAGEGYTEAFF.

CDR3 residues: CASSFSTPNTEAFF. The CDR3 DNA reads TGTGCCAGCAGTTTTTCTACCCCGAACACTGAAGCTTTCTTT. The rearrangement joins TRBV28 to TRBJ1-1, with unresolved D. There are 14 residues in the CDR3. Deletions cut 3 bases from V and 1 base from J, with 9 bases between. Germline V gives CDR1 MDHEN, CDR2 SYDVKM. Using reference TRBV28 and TRBJ1-1 for the parts outside the CDR3, the full variable domain is DVKVTQSSRYLVKRTGEKVFLECVQDMDHENMFWYRQDPGLGLRLIYFSYDVKMKEKGDIPEGYSVSREKKERFSLILESASTNQTSMYLCASSFSTPNTEAFFGQGTRLTVV.

This chain's CDR3 is CASSRDSRTDTQYF. CDR3 nucleotides: TGTGCCAGCAGCCGGGACAGCCGCACAGATACGCAGTATTTT. The rearrangement uses TRBV27 and TRBJ2-3; the match to TRBD1 covers 7 bases. The germline gives CDR1 MNHEY, CDR2 SMNVEV (reference sequence). The V segment lost 6 bases and the J segment 1 base; nucleotides outside the gene matches: 4. The CDR3 sequence is 14 residues long.

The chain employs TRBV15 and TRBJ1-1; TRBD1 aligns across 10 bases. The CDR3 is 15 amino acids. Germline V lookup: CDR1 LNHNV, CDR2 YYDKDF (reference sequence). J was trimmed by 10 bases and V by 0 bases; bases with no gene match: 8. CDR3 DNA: TGTGCCACCAGCAGAGATGTCAGACAGGGGGCCTTAGCTTTCTTT. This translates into CATSRDVRQGALAFF.

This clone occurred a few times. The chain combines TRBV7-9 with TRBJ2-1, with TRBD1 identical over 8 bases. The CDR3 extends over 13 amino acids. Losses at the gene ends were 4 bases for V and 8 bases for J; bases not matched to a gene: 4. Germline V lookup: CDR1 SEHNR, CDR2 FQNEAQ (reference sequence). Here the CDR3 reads CASSWSGGDEQFF. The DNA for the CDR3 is TGTGCCAGCAGCTGGTCAGGGGGCGATGAGCAGTTCTTC.

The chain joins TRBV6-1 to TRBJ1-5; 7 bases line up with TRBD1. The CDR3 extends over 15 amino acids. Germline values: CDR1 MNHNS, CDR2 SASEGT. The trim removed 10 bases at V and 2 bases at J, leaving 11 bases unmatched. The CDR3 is CATLDRDFRNQPQHF. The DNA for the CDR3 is TGTGCCACATTAGACAGGGATTTTCGCAATCAGCCCCAGCATTTT.

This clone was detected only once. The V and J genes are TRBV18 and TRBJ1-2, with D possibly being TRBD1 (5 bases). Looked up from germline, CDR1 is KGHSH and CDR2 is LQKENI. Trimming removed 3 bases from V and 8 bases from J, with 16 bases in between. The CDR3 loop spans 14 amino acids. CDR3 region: CASSPQGGEGGYTF. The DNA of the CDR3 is TGTGCCAGCTCACCCCAGGGAGGCGAGGGGGGCTACACCTTC.

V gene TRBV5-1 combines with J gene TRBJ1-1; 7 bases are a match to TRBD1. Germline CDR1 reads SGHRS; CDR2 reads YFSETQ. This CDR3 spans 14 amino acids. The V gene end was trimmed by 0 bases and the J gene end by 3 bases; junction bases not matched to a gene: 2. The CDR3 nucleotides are TGCGCCAGCAGCTTGGAACAGGGGCACACTGAAGCTTTCTTT. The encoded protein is CASSLEQGHTEAFF.

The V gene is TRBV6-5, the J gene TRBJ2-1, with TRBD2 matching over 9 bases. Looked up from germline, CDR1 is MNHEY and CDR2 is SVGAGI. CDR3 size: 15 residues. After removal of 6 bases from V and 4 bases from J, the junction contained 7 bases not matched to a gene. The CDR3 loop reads CASSLAGARYNEQFF. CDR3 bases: TGTGCCAGCAGCTTAGCGGGGGCCCGTTACAATGAGCAGTTCTTC.

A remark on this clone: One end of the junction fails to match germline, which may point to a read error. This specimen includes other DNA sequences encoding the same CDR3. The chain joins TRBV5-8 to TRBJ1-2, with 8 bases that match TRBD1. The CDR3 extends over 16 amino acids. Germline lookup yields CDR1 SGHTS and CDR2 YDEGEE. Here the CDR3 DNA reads TGCGCCAGCAGCCCCTACAGGGGGAGAGGGACCTATGGCTACACCTTC. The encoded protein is CASSPYRGRGTYGYTF.

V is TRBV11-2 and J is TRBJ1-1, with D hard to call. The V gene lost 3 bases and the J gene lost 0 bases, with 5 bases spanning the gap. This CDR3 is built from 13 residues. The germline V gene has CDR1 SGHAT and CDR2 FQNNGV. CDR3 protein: CASSFSLNTEAFF. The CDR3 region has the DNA TGTGCCAGCAGCTTTTCATTGAACACTGAAGCTTTCTTT.

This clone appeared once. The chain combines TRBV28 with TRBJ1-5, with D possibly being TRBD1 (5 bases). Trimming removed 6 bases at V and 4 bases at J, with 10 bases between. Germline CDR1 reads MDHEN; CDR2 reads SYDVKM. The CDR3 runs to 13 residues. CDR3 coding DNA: TGTGCCAGCAGGTTACCAGGGAATCAGCCCCAGCATTTT. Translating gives CASRLPGNQPQHF.

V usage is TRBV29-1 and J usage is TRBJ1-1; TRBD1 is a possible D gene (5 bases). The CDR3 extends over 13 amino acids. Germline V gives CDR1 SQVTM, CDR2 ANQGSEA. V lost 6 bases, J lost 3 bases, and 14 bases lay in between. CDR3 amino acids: CSVGGLSDTEAFF. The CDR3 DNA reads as TGCAGCGTCGGGGGACTATCGGACACTGAAGCTTTCTTT. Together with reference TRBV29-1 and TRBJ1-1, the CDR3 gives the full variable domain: SAVISQKPSRDICQRGTSLTIQCQVDSQVTMMFWYRQQPGQSLTLIATANQGSEATYESGFVIDKFPISRPNLTFSTLTVSNMSPEDSSIYLCSVGGLSDTEAFFGQGTRLTVV.

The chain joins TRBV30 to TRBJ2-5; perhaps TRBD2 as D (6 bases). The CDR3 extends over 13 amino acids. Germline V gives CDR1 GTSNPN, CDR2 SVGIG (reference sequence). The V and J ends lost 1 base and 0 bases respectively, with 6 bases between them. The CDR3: CAWSGDYQETQYF. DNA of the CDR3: TGTGCCTGGAGTGGGGACTACCAAGAGACCCAGTACTTC. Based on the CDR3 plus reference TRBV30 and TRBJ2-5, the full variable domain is SQTIHQWPATLVQPVGSPLSLECTVEGTSNPNLYWYRQAAGRGLQLLFYSVGIGQISSEVPQNLSASRPQDRQFILSSKKLLLSDSGFYLCAWSGDYQETQYFGPGTRLLVL.

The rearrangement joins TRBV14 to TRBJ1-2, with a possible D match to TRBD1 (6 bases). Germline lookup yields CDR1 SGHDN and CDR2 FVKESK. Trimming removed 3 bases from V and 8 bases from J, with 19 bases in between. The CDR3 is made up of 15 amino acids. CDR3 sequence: CASSQQQGELQGYTF. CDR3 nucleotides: TGTGCCAGCAGCCAGCAACAGGGTGAGCTGCAAGGCTACACCTTC. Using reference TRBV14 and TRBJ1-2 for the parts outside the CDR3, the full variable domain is EAGVTQFPSHSVIEKGQTVTLRCDPISGHDNLYWYRRVMGKEIKFLLHFVKESKQDESGMPNNRFLAERTGGTYSTLKVQPAELEDSGVYFCASSQQQGELQGYTFGSGTRLTVV.

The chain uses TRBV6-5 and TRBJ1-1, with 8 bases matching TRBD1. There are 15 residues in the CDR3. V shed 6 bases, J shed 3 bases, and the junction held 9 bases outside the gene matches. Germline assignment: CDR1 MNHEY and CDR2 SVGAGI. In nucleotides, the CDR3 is TGTGCCAGCAGCTCCCTCGGACAGGGCGACACTGAAGCTTTCTTT. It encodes CASSSLGQGDTEAFF.

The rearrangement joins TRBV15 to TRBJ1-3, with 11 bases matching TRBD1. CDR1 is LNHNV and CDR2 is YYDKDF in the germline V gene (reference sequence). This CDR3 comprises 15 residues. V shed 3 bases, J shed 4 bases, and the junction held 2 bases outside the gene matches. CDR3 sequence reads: CATSRDRGPGNTIYF. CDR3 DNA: TGTGCCACCAGCAGGGACAGGGGGCCGGGAAACACCATATATTTT.

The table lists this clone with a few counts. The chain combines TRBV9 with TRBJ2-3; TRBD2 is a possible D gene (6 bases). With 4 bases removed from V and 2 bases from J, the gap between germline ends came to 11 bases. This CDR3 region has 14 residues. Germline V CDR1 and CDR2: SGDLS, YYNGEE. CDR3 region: CASSLGTSTDTQYF. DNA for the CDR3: TGTGCCAGCAGCCTAGGGACTTCCACAGATACGCAGTATTTT.